This TCR beta chain was captured in a study of vaccination effects on CD4 cells after COVID-19. The culture ran for about eleven days before CD4+ T cells were isolated. Participants received two doses of either the BNT162b2 or mRNA-1273 vaccine. With respect to this clone: Its specificity is unknown.

The method was immunoSEQ multiplex PCR; TCRdb's version includes in-frame clones alone and lacks a portion of them. The data contain about 73,000 clones, roughly 73% of them singletons. The receptor was derived from a human donor who received a COVID-19 vaccine. The starting material was CD4+ T cells from PBMCs cultured without peptide, obtained after COVID-19 vaccination.

The CDR3 protein is CASSTQGDTQYF. In DNA form, the CDR3 reads TGCGCCAGCAGTACACAGGGTGATACGCAGTATTTT. The V gene is TRBV5-1, the J gene TRBJ2-3, with D perhaps matching TRBD1 (6 bases). CDR3 length: 12 amino acids. V was trimmed by 5 bases and J by 6 bases, leaving 10 bases between them. Germline CDR1 SGHRS, CDR2 YFSETQ.